This T cell receptor beta chain was captured in a study of blood T cell repertoires in COVID-19. Turning to the study itself: Sites across the United States, Italy and Spain contributed samples from acute and convalescent COVID-19.

The ends were cut back, 0 bases at V and 4 bases at J, with 13 bases in the middle. Germline CDR1 is SGHRS and CDR2 is YFSETQ. CDR3 length: 15 amino acids. Per the original data handling: Amplification from reference gene primers served as the basis for estimated nucleated cell counts. TCRdb's table, derived via immunoSEQ multiplex PCR, lists solely in-frame clones and lacks some. V, J and clone size reflect that table, while D and trimming were determined from the DNA. The sample carries under 300,000 clones, approximately 83% recorded once. The chain uses TRBV5-1 and TRBJ2-5, with a possible D match to TRBD1 (6 bases). This TCR was sampled from a woman in her 70s with acute or convalescent COVID-19. Material for sequencing was peripheral blood. CDR3 protein: CASSLGQGQRETQYF. The CDR3 nucleotides are TGCGCCAGCAGCTTGGGGCAGGGGCAGCGAGAGACCCAGTACTTC.